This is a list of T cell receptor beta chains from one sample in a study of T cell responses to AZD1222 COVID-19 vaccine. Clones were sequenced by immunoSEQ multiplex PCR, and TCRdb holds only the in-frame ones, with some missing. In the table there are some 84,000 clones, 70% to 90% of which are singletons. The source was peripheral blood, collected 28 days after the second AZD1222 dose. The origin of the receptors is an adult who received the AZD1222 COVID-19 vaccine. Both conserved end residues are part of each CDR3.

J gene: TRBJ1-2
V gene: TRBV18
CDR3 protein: CASSPSVSGRTYGYTF

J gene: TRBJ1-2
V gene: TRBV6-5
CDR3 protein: CASSETDRANYGYTF

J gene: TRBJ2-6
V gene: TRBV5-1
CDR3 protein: CASSLEVSGSGANVLTF

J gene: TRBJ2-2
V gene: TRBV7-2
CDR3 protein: CASSLRWRGAYTGELFF

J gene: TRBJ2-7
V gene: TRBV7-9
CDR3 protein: CASSFQPGIGYEQYF

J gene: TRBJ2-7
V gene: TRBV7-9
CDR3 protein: CASSLGQHSYEQYF

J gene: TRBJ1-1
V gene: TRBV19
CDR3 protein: CASSSGITEAFF

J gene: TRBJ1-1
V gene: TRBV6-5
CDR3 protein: CASSYGGPTEAFF

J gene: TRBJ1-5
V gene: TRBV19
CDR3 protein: CASSSGRGNQPQHF

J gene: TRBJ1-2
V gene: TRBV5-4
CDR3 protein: CASTPWGGLGYTF

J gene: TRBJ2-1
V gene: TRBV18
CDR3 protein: CASSPPLGGGIYNEQFF

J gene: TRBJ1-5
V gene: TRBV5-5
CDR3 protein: CASSLRFVGQGDFQPQHF

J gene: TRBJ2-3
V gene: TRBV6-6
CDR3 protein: CASSPGTGRYLDTQYF

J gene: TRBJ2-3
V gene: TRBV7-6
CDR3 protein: CASIDKRRSGGFSTDTQYF

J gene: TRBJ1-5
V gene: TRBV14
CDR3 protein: CASSLSGRYQPQHF

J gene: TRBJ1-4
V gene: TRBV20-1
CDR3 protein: CSASQGSNEKLFF

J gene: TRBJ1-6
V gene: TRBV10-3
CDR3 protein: CAIRDRENSPLHF

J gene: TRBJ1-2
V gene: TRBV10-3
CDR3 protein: CAISEGTGFLYGYTF

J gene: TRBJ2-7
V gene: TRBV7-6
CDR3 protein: CASSLGPLATYEQYF

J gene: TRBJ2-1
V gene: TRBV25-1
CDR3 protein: CASTNSGGSLRNEQFF

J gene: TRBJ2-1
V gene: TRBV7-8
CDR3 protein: CASSAVRGGSYNEQFF

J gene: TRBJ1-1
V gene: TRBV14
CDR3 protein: CASSQQVNTEAFF

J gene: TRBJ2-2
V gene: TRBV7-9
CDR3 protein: CASSKGGRNTGELFF

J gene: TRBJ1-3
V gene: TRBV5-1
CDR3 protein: CASSLVGGRSGNTIYF

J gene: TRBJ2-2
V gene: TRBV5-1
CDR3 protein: CASSLTETNTGELFF

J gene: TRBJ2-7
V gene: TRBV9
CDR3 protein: CASSPQGEGTYSYEQYF

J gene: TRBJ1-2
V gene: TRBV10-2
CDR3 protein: CASSESDGWGYTF

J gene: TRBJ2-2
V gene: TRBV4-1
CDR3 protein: CASSQGTANTGELFF

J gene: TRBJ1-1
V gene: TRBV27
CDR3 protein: CASSPRKGGGTEAFF

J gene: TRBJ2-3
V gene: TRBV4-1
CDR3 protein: CASSLLLSKDTQYF

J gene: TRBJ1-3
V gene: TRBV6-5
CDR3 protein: CASSFGPQGTIYF

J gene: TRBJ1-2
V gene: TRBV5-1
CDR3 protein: CASSLWTGTNYGYTF

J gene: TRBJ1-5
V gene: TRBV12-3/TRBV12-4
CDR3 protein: CASSPGTGGQHF

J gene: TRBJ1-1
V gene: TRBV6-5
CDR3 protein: CASIKGTGGSTEAFF

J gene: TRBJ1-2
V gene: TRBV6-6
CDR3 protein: CASSKTPRTGGGYTF

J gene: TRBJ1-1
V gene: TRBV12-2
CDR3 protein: CASRFKEGRNTEAFF

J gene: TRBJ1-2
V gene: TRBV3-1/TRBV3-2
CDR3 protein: CASSPWGQTNYGYTF

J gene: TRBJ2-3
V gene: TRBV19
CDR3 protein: CASSISTDTQYF

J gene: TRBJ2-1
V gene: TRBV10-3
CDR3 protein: CAISVRTGAYNEQFF

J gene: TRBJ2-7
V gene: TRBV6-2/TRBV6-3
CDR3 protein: CASSYAPGAGGFYEQYF

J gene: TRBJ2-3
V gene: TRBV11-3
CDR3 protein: CASSRGTSGGVGTDTQYF

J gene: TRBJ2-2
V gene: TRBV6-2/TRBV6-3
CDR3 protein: CASSTGIGNTGELFF

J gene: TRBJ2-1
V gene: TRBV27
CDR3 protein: CASSPRAETYNEQFF

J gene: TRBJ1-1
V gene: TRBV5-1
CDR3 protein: CASSSVAGNTEAFF

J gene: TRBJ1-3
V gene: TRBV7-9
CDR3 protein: CASSLGFMKAVGENTIYF

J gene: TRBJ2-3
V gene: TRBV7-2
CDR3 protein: CASKIPGGTQYF

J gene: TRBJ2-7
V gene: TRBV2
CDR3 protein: CASSEFVTPPYEQYF

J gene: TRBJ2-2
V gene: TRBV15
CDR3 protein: CATSKGNTGELFF